Listed here are 10 T cell receptor beta chains from one sample, sequenced in a study of monozygotic twins with inflammatory bowel disease. Following a re-call of the 5' RACE reads, TCRdb has one entry per CDR3 protein and lacks DNA. The sample yields 80,000 or so distinct CDR3 sequences, of which the top ten take up 7.4%. Sequencing input: blood. All receptors come from a human donor with ulcerative colitis or Crohn's disease, or a healthy co-twin of an affected twin (not recorded which).

The chain joins TRBV5-4 to TRBJ1-2; TCRdb's D call, TRBD1, is unchecked because there is no DNA. The V gene's germline CDR1 is SGHNT and CDR2 YYREEE (reference sequence). The CDR3 is 16 residues long. CDR3 residues: CASSLQMGTGGHGYTF.

V gene TRBV13 combines with J gene TRBJ1-5. This CDR3 has 14 residues. Looked up from germline, CDR1 is PRHDT and CDR2 is FYEKMQ (reference sequence). The CDR3 region is CASSLQDASEPQHF.

The rearrangement uses TRBV12-3 or TRBV12-4 and TRBJ2-3; the TRBD2 assignment by TCRdb is unverifiable without DNA. CDR3 size: 16 residues. The CDR3 is CASWPGGAGGHATQYF.

The chain carries TRBV4-2 and TRBJ2-3; with no DNA, the TCRdb D assignment of TRBD1 cannot be verified. Germline values: CDR1 LGHNA, CDR2 YNFKEQ. CDR3 length: 14 amino acids. Here the CDR3 reads CASSPRSSTDTQYF.

The V call is TRBV7-6, the J call TRBJ2-3; the D gene TCRdb calls, TRBD1, cannot be checked with no DNA. From germline, CDR1 is SGHVS and CDR2 FNYEAQ. CDR3 length: 15 residues. The CDR3 protein is CASSLGGRDTDTQYF.

The rearrangement joins TRBV4-1 to TRBJ2-1; TCRdb picks TRBD1, but there is no DNA to check that call. This CDR3 contains 18 residues. From germline, CDR1 is MGHRA and CDR2 YSYEKL. The CDR3 sequence is CASNGGTGRGALLHEQFF.

The chain carries TRBV7-9 and TRBJ1-1. The CDR3 has 14 residues. Germline CDR1 reads SEHNR; CDR2 reads FQNEAQ (reference sequence). The CDR3 here is CASSPGGGYTEAFF.

CDR3 amino acids: CASSPWGQGMAGELFF. The genes are TRBV18 and TRBJ2-2; the TCRdb call, TRBD1, lacks DNA for checking. CDR3 length equals 16 residues. The germline CDR1 and CDR2 sequences are KGHSH and LQKENI.

This chain connects TRBV19 to TRBJ1-5. Germline V gene sequence: CDR1 LNHDA, CDR2 SQIVND (reference sequence). The CDR3 has 14 residues. This CDR3 is CASADLMSNQPQHF.

The rearrangement joins TRBV3-1 to TRBJ2-1; TCRdb gives TRBD2 as the D gene, but with no DNA this cannot be confirmed. CDR3 length: 14 residues. Germline lookup yields CDR1 LGHDT and CDR2 YNNKEL (reference sequence). The CDR3 region is CASSHPPRGNEQFF.